One and the same sample provided the 11 T cell receptor beta chains below, sequenced in a study of T cell clonality in common variable immunodeficiency. Measured with immunoSEQ multiplex PCR; TCRdb has only the in-frame clones, and not every one. The repertoire yields 40,000 or so clones, none seen only once; the top ten contain approximately 3.5%. Sequencing used peripheral blood mononuclear cells. These receptors came from a person aged 18 to 70 in good health.

The table lists this clone with many counts. The missing CDR3 end, 3 residues past where the read stops, is filled in from the germline J gene. The chain recombines TRBV5-1 with TRBJ2-5, with D possibly matching TRBD2 (5 bases). V lost 4 bases and J 0 bases, leaving 13 bases between the germline ends. The CDR3 is made up of 15 amino acids. Germline lookup yields CDR1 SGHRS and CDR2 YFSETQ. The CDR3: CASSDIARDQETQYF. The CDR3 bases that were read are TGCGCCAGCAGCGACATAGCGAGGGACCAAGAGACC.

This clone has ten or more counts. The sequenced fragment ends 3 residues before the CDR3 boundary, so the rest is inferred from the germline J gene. The V call is TRBV20-1, the J call TRBJ2-7; 9 bases match TRBD2. Germline trimming cut 5 bases from V and 2 bases from J; bases unmatched to any gene: 4. This CDR3 region has 13 residues. In germline, CDR1 is DFQATT, CDR2 SNEGSKA (reference sequence). The sequenced part of the CDR3 DNA is TGCAGTGCTGGACTAGCGCCCACCTACGAG. Encoded protein: CSAGLAPTYE. The CDR3, in full, reads CSAGLAPTYEQYF.

At least ten counts were recorded for this clone. The CDR3 end lies 3 residues beyond the end of the read and is filled in from the germline J gene. The chain carries TRBV24-1 and TRBJ2-3; 9 nucleotides align to TRBD1. The ends lost 7 bases at V and 6 bases at J; junction bases unmatched: 10. Germline CDR1 and CDR2: KGHDR and SFDVKD. CDR3 length equals 15 residues. This chain's CDR3 is CATREATGGGDTQYF. The CDR3 DNA, read in part, is TGTGCCACCAGGGAGGCGACAGGGGGAGGGGATACG.

As regards this clone: The read comes to an end 3 residues before the CDR3 does, leaving the germline J gene to fill in the end. J is TRBJ1-6 and V is TRBV7-6, with D tentatively TRBD1 (5 bases). This CDR3 comprises 15 residues. Deletions cut 1 base from V and 7 bases from J, with 11 bases between. The germline gives CDR1 SGHVS, CDR2 FNYEAQ. CDR3 region: CASSLESGSNSPLHF. The covered CDR3 bases are TGTGCCAGCAGCTTAGAATCAGGGTCCAATTCACCC.

This clone occurred many times. The CDR3 end falls 3 residues outside the read, so it is completed with the germline J gene. The V call is TRBV5-1, the J call TRBJ2-2; TRBD2 might be the D (6 bases). Trimming pared 4 bases from V and 5 bases from J, leaving 18 bases between. CDR3 size: 16 residues. The germline V gene has CDR1 SGHRS and CDR2 YFSETQ. The CDR3 sequence: CASSPRVAEGTGELFF. Partial CDR3 DNA: TGCGCCAGCAGCCCCAGGGTAGCGGAAGGGACCGGGGAG.

As regards this clone: A clone one base away is much larger, so this may be a read error. The observed sequence ends 3 residues before the CDR3 terminus, with the missing tail filled in from the germline J gene. This chain links TRBV6-1 with TRBJ2-2; 8 nucleotides align to TRBD1. The CDR3 runs to 19 residues. Looked up from germline, CDR1 is MNHNS and CDR2 is SASEGT. The CDR3 here is CASREGLPGGFSGANVLFF. Incomplete CDR3 DNA: TGTGCCAGCAGGGAAGGGCTTCCAGGGGGCTTCTCTGGGGCCAACGTG.

This clone appeared many times. Read data end 3 residues before the CDR3 end; the end is taken from the germline J gene. V is TRBV28 and J is TRBJ2-5; 10 bases match TRBD2. CDR1 and CDR2 from the germline V gene are MDHEN and SYDVKM. The trim removed 6 bases at V and 5 bases at J, leaving 3 bases unmatched. The CDR3 totals 13 residues. Here the CDR3 reads CASSSSGSETQYF. The part of the CDR3 DNA that was read is TGTGCCAGCAGCTCTAGCGGGAGTGAGACC.

Ten or more counts support this clone. The CDR3 here is CASSGRQGDNEQFF. Partial CDR3 DNA: TGCGCCAGCAGTGGACGGCAGGGGGACAATGAG. The rearrangement uses TRBV10-1 and TRBJ2-1; 7 bases agree with TRBD1. The missing CDR3 end, 3 residues past where the read stops, is filled in from the germline J gene. Trimming removed 4 bases from V and 5 bases from J; junction bases left unmatched: 5. CDR3 length: 14 residues. Germline assignment: CDR1 WNHNN and CDR2 SYGVQD (reference sequence).

In this sample, this clone turned up a few times. The CDR3 end lies 3 residues beyond the end of the read and is filled in from the germline J gene. The chain is built from TRBV5-1 and TRBJ2-7, with a tentative D call TRBD1 (6 bases). V lost 2 bases and J lost 0, with 9 bases in between. The germline CDR1 and CDR2 sequences are SGHRS and YFSETQ. This CDR3 has 14 amino acids. CDR3 protein: CASSFGGASYEQYF. Incomplete CDR3 DNA: TGCGCCAGCAGCTTTGGGGGCGCCTCCTACGAG.

Points on this clone: The CDR3 is cut off 3 residues early in the read; its end comes from the germline J gene. V is TRBV5-6 and J is TRBJ2-3; D perhaps matches TRBD1 (6 bases). With 2 bases removed from V and 0 bases from J, the gap between germline ends came to 10 bases. Germline values: CDR1 SGHDT, CDR2 YYEEEE. The CDR3 runs 15 residues. CDR3: CASSFMGASTDTQYF. Partial CDR3 DNA: TGTGCCAGCAGCTTTATGGGGGCGAGCACAGATACG. Drawing the rest from reference TRBV5-6 and TRBJ2-3, the complete variable domain is DAGVTQSPTHLIKTRGQQVTLRCSPKSGHDTVSWYQQALGQGPQFIFQYYEEEERQRGNFPDRFSGHQFPNYSSELNVNALLLGDSALYLCASSFMGASTDTQYFGPGTRLTVL.

The CDR3 protein is CAWEKDYSNQPQYF. The CDR3 bases that were read are TGTGCCTGGGAGAAGGACTATAGCAATCAGCCG. The V gene is TRBV30, the J gene TRBJ2-3, with D possibly TRBD2 on 6 matching bases. The CDR3 extends 3 residues past the end of the read, so its final part is completed from the germline J gene. The CDR3 is made up of 14 amino acids. Germline V gene lookup returns CDR1 GTSNPN and CDR2 SVGIG (reference sequence).